Each of the 11 T cell receptor beta chains below was sequenced from the same sample in a study of glioma-infiltrating T cells. Using RNA template, CDR3s of TCR alpha and beta were amplified with iRepertoire arm-PCR. In TCRdb, the multiplex PCR reads were re-called with MiXCR into one record per CDR3 protein. The sample holds approximately 110,000 distinct CDR3 sequences, around a quarter seen once. The sample comprised glioma tissue, nonneoplastic brain tissue, or PBMCs (not recorded which). These receptor sequences come from a human donor with low-grade glioma or glioblastoma, undergoing nonglioma brain surgery, or in good health (not recorded which).

In this sample, this clonotype turned up many times. The chain recombines TRBV5-1 with TRBJ2-2; D uncertain. Trimming removed 1 base from V and 1 base from J, with 5 bases in between. The CDR3 runs to 14 residues. Germline CDR1 reads SGHRS; CDR2 reads YFSETQ. The CDR3 DNA follows: TGCGCCAGCAGCTTGATCAGGAACACCGGGGAGCTGTTTTTT. Translated, it gives CASSLIRNTGELFF.

This clonotype was observed at least ten times. The chain carries TRBV6-2 or TRBV6-3 and TRBJ1-5; 9 bases agree with TRBD1. The germline CDR1 and CDR2 sequences are MNHEY and SVGEGT. The CDR3 loop spans 14 amino acids. V lost 4 bases to trimming and J lost 6 bases; unmatched junction nucleotides: 4. The CDR3 coding sequence is TGTGCCAGCAGTTCCTTGACAGGGGGTCAGCCCCAGCATTTT. This translates into CASSSLTGGQPQHF.

Comment on this clonotype: This sequence may be a read error, since a much larger clone differs from it by one base. J is TRBJ1-1 and V is TRBV5-1, with D perhaps TRBD1 (6 bases). In germline, CDR1 is SGHRS, CDR2 YFSETQ. The CDR3 extends over 15 amino acids. CDR3 in amino acids: CARSLATGGHTEAFF. For the CDR3, the DNA is TGCGCCCGCAGCTTGGCGACAGGTGGGCACACTGAAGCTTTCTTT.

The chain is built from TRBV15 and TRBJ1-1; no clear D gene. This CDR3 is built from 15 residues. Germline CDR1 reads LNHNV; CDR2 reads YYDKDF (reference sequence). V shed 2 bases and J shed 6 bases, with 16 bases lying between them. The CDR3 nucleotides are TGTGCCACCAGCAGACAAGGGAGCGGAGGTGCTGAAGCTTTCTTT. It codes for CATSRQGSGGAEAFF.

Many counts were recorded for this clonotype. The CDR3 protein is CSVDRWETQYF. The DNA of the CDR3 is TGCAGCGTTGACAGGTGGGAGACCCAGTACTTC. V gene TRBV29-1 combines with J gene TRBJ2-5; D is uncertain. With 3 bases removed from V and 5 bases from J, the gap between germline ends came to 7 bases. Germline V CDR1 and CDR2: SQVTM, ANQGSEA. This CDR3 has 11 residues. The whole variable domain, remainder taken from reference TRBV29-1 and TRBJ2-5, is SAVISQKPSRDICQRGTSLTIQCQVDSQVTMMFWYRQQPGQSLTLIATANQGSEATYESGFVIDKFPISRPNLTFSTLTVSNMSPEDSSIYLCSVDRWETQYFGPGTRLLVL.

This clonotype was observed many times. The V gene is TRBV27, the J gene TRBJ2-7; a weak D match, TRBD1 (5 bases). V lost 0 bases and J 4 bases, leaving 16 bases between the germline ends. Germline V gives CDR1 MNHEY, CDR2 SMNVEV (reference sequence). CDR3 size: 16 residues. The CDR3: CASSLSAAGLVYEQYF. CDR3 DNA: TGTGCCAGCAGTTTATCGGCGGCAGGGCTTGTTTACGAGCAGTACTTC.

This clonotype came up many times. This chain joins TRBV2 and TRBJ1-2; D gene unclear. The CDR3 sequence is 13 residues long. Germline loops: CDR1 SNHLY, CDR2 FYNNEI. Trimming left V 3 bases short and J 6 bases short, with 11 bases between. Written as DNA, the CDR3 is TGTGCCAGCAGTGATCGTCCGGCGGATGGCTACACCTTC. Its translation is CASSDRPADGYTF. Supplemented by reference TRBV2 and TRBJ1-2, the full variable domain reads EPEVTQTPSHQVTQMGQEVILRCVPISNHLYFYWYRQILGQKVEFLVSFYNNEISEKSEIFDDQFSVERPDGSNFTLKIRSTKLEDSAMYFCASSDRPADGYTFGSGTRLTVV.

There are many counts of this clonotype. CDR3 DNA sequence: TGTGCCAGCAGGGGTCCGCATGAGCAGTTCTTC. This gives the protein CASRGPHEQFF. The chain carries TRBV7-9 and TRBJ2-1; unclear D gene. Germline V lookup: CDR1 SEHNR, CDR2 FQNEAQ (reference sequence). The CDR3 length is 11 residues. Trimming took off 6 bases at V and 8 bases at J, with 8 bases between the two ends. The variable domain in full, completed from reference TRBV7-9 and TRBJ2-1, reads DTGVSQNPRHKITKRGQNVTFRCDPISEHNRLYWYRQTLGQGPEFLTYFQNEAQLEKSRLLSDRFSAERPKGSFSTLEIQRTEQGDSAMYLCASRGPHEQFFGPGTRLTVL.

This clonotype was seen many times. The chain is built from TRBV3-1 and TRBJ2-5, with D hard to call. CDR1 and CDR2 from the germline V gene are LGHDT and YNNKEL (reference sequence). This CDR3 region has 12 residues. Trimming stripped 4 bases from V and 2 bases from J, with 5 bases between. The CDR3 DNA is TGTGCCAGCAGCCTTATACAAGAGACCCAGTACTTC. Amino acid sequence: CASSLIQETQYF.

This clonotype was recorded many times. This sequence joins TRBV18 and TRBJ1-5; D is unresolved. This CDR3 is 15 amino acids long. V was pared by 3 bases and J by 11 bases, with 20 bases between. Looked up from germline, CDR1 is KGHSH and CDR2 is LQKENI. The DNA of the CDR3 is TGTGCCAGCTCACCGGAAGGCGGTGGTTTCCAGGCCCAGCATTTT. This codes for CASSPEGGGFQAQHF.

This clonotype was detected many times. This rearrangement joins TRBV6-2 or TRBV6-3 to TRBJ2-7, with TRBD2 as a possible D gene (6 bases). Trimming cost V 6 bases and J 12 bases, with 15 bases left between them. Germline CDR1 reads MNHEY; CDR2 reads SVGEGT. The CDR3 is 11 amino acids. The DNA for the CDR3 is TGTGCCAGCAGCCCTAAGCGGGTTCGGTACTTC. It is translated as CASSPKRVRYF.